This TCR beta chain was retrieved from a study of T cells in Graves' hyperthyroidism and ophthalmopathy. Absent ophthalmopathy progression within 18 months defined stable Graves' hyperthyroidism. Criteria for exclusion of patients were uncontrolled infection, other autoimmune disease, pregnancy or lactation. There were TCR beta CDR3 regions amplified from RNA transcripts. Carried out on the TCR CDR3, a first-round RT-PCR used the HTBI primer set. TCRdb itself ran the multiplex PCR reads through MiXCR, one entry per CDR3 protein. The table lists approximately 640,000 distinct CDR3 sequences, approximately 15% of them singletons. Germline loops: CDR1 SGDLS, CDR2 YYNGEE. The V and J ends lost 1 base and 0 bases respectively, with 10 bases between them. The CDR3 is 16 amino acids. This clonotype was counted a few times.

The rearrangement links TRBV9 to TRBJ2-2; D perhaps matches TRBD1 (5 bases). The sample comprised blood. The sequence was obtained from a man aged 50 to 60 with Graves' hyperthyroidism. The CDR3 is CASSVPKTANTGELFF. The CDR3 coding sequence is TGTGCCAGCAGCGTACCTAAGACAGCGAACACCGGGGAGCTGTTTTTT.